The text below deals with one T cell receptor beta chain. The CDR3 runs to 14 residues. Germline V gene sequence: CDR1 LGHDT, CDR2 YNNKEL (reference sequence). V was trimmed by 6 bases and J by 5 bases, leaving 14 bases between them. The data were obtained in a study of control samples from healthy donors and cancer patients. TCRdb's table, derived via immunoSEQ multiplex PCR, lists solely in-frame clones and lacks some. The data hold 100,000 to 150,000 clones, with 75% to 95% observed a single time. The sample taken for sequencing was blood. The TCR was taken from a man aged 18 to 30 in good health. The chain is built from TRBV3-1 (or the pseudogene TRBV3-2) and TRBJ2-1; D gene uncertain. CDR3 nucleotides: TGTGCCAGCAGACCAATTAAGGACGACAATGAGCAGTTCTTC. As protein: CASRPIKDDNEQFF.